A single sample gave rise to the 8 T cell receptor beta chains below, sequenced in a study of T cells in Graves' hyperthyroidism and ophthalmopathy. RNA transcripts gave rise to amplified TCR beta CDR3 regions. Researchers ran a first-round RT-PCR on the TCR CDR3 using the HTBI primer set. TCRdb used MiXCR to reprocess the multiplex PCR reads, holding one entry per CDR3 protein. The repertoire holds over 300,000 distinct CDR3 sequences, with approximately 15% as singletons. Source material: blood. These receptors came from a woman aged 55-70 years with Graves' hyperthyroidism.

This clonotype was seen ten or more times. CDR3 sequence (DNA): TGCAGTGGGGGTCAGGGGGAAGAGACCCAGTACTTC. Translating it yields CSGGQGEETQYF. The genes are TRBV20-1 and TRBJ2-5, with 7 positions matching TRBD1. V gave up 7 bases and J gave up 3 bases; unmatched junction bases: 5. This CDR3 comprises 12 residues. Germline V lookup: CDR1 DFQATT, CDR2 SNEGSKA (reference sequence).

This clonotype was recorded a few times. V gene TRBV11-2 combines with J gene TRBJ2-3; 9 positions match TRBD2. In germline, CDR1 is SGHAT, CDR2 FQNNGV. The V segment lost 4 bases and the J segment 1 base; nucleotides outside the gene matches: 3. The CDR3 loop spans 15 amino acids. In nucleotides, the CDR3 is TGTGCCAGCAGCTCACAGCGGGAGGGCACAGATACGCAGTATTTT. It specifies CASSSQREGTDTQYF.

This clonotype was picked up many times. V usage is TRBV10-3 and J usage is TRBJ2-3, with 9 bases that match TRBD1. The CDR3 length is 14 residues. V lost 5 bases to trimming and J lost 4 bases; unmatched junction nucleotides: 4. Germline CDR1 ENHRY, CDR2 SYGVKD. CDR3 bases: TGTGCCATCAGTCCCGGGACAGGGTCAGATACGCAGTATTTT. Protein product: CAISPGTGSDTQYF.

This clonotype was seen repeatedly, ten times or more. The chain carries TRBV3-1 and TRBJ2-3; the D call may be TRBD1 or TRBD2 (5 bases each). V was trimmed by 2 bases and J by 6 bases, leaving 15 bases between them. Germline CDR1 reads LGHDT; CDR2 reads YNNKEL (reference sequence). The CDR3 loop spans 15 amino acids. The DNA for the CDR3 is TGTGCCAGCAGCCAACTTCCGGGACCAGAGGATACGCAGTATTTT. Translating gives CASSQLPGPEDTQYF.

This clonotype came up a few times. A much more abundant neighbour one base away suggests this may be a read error. This sequence joins TRBV7-9 and TRBJ2-7; the D is unclear. The germline V and J ends were trimmed by 4 bases and 4 bases, with 26 bases remaining between them. Per germline, CDR1 SEHNR and CDR2 FQNEAQ (reference sequence). The CDR3 is 18 residues long. The CDR3 DNA follows: TGTGCCAGCAGCTCCGCCCAGTTGACCGGGCATTCAGTTTACGAGCAGTACTTC. Amino acids: CASSSAQLTGHSVYEQYF.

The chain links TRBV13 to TRBJ2-7, with TRBD2 as a possible D gene (5 bases). CDR1 is PRHDT, CDR2 FYEKMQ, per germline (reference sequence). This CDR3 comprises 12 residues. V lost 4 bases to trimming and J lost 9 bases, with 13 bases between them. The CDR3 DNA follows: TGTGCCAGCAGCTCATATCGGGATAGGCAGTACTTC. Its translation is CASSSYRDRQYF.

This clonotype was seen ten or more times. The V call is TRBV20-1, the J call TRBJ2-7; D tentatively fits TRBD1 or TRBD2 (7 bases each). The V gene's germline CDR1 is DFQATT and CDR2 SNEGSKA (reference sequence). Between the trimmed V and J ends, which lost 6 bases and 0 bases, there was a span of 21 bases. The CDR3 totals 16 residues. DNA of the CDR3: TGCAGTGCCCAGGGGGGGGTTAATCCGGCCTCCTACGAGCAGTACTTC. Its protein product is CSAQGGVNPASYEQYF.

The chain is built from TRBV30 and TRBJ2-1; 10 positions match TRBD2. CDR3 length: 14 residues. Trimming took 2 bases from V and 5 from J; bases not matched to a gene: 3. Germline V gene lookup returns CDR1 GTSNPN and CDR2 SVGIG (reference sequence). Here the CDR3 reads CAWSRGLANNEQFF. DNA for the CDR3: TGTGCCTGGAGTCGGGGACTAGCGAACAATGAGCAGTTCTTC. Full variable domain (missing parts from reference TRBV30 and TRBJ2-1): SQTIHQWPATLVQPVGSPLSLECTVEGTSNPNLYWYRQAAGRGLQLLFYSVGIGQISSEVPQNLSASRPQDRQFILSSKKLLLSDSGFYLCAWSRGLANNEQFFGPGTRLTVL.